This T cell receptor beta chain derives from a study of a mutant IDH1 vaccine in newly diagnosed glioma. Study at large: Across weeks 1, 3, 5, 7, 11, 15, 19 and 23, patients received a vaccination each time, eight in all. Previous care, which was radiotherapy, temozolomide, or both, most often involved both. Onset of vaccination occurred 4-6 weeks following radiotherapy alone, or with temozolomide cycles. General study findings and limits: Immune responses induced by the vaccine were seen in just over 90% of patients, spanning multiple MHC alleles.

As concerns this clone: Antigen: not known.

Stated time point: week 23, last vaccination. Topical imiquimod accompanied each vaccine dose, which consisted of 300 ug of mutant IDH1 20-mer peptide. Repertoires were generated with immunoSEQ multiplex PCR, while TCRdb's copy carries only in-frame clones and drops some. The sample lists 50,000 to 70,000 clones, roughly three quarters occurring once. The V gene's germline CDR1 is MNHEY and CDR2 SVGAGI. Trimming cost V 6 bases and J 4 bases; bases outside gene matches: 5. The CDR3 is 13 amino acids. The clonotype originates from a middle-aged woman with glioma. Some clones in this sample may be carry-over from other donors' samples. This sample comprised PBMCs, obtained from a glioma patient whose treatment included an IDH1 peptide vaccine. The chain links TRBV6-5 to TRBJ2-7, with 8 positions matching TRBD1. In DNA, the CDR3 is TGTGCCAGCAGCGCGACAGGGGTTTACGAGCAGTACTTC. Translating it yields CASSATGVYEQYF.